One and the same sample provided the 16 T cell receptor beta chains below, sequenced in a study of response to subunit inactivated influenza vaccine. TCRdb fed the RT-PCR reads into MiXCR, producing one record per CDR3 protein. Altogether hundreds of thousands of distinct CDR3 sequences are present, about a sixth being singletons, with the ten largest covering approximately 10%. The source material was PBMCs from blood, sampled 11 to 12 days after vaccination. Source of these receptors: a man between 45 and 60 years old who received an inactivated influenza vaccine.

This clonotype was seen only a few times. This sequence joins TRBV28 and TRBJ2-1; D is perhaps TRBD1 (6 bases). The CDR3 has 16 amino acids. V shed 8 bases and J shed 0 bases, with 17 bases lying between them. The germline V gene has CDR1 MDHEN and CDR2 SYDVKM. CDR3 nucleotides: TGTGCCAGCGGGGTTAGCAGGACAGTCTCCTACAATGAGCAGTTCTTC. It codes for CASGVSRTVSYNEQFF.

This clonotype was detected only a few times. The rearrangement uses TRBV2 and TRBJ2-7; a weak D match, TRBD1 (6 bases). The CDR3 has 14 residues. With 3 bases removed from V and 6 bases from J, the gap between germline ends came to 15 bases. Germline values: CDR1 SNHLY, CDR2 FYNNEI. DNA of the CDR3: TGTGCCAGCAGTGATCAGGGGTTAACTGGCGAGCAGTACTTC. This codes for CASSDQGLTGEQYF.

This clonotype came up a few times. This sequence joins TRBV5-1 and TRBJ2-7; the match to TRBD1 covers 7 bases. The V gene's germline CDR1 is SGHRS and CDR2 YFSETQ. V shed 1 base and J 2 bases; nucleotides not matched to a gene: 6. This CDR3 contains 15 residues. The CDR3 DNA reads TGCGCCAGCAGCTTGTACCTCGACAGGGCCTACGAGCAGTACTTC. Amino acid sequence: CASSLYLDRAYEQYF.

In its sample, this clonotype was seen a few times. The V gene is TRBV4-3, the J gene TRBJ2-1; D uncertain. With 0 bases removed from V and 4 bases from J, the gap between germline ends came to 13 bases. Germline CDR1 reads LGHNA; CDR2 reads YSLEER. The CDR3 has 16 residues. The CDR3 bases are TGCGCCAGCAGCCAAGATGGGCAGGTGAATTACAATGAGCAGTTCTTC. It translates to CASSQDGQVNYNEQFF.

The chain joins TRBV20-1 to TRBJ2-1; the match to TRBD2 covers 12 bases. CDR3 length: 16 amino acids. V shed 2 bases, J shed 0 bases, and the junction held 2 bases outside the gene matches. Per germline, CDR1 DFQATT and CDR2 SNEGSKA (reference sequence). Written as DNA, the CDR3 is TGCAGTGCTAGATTACTAGCGGGAGGCTCCTACAATGAGCAGTTCTTC. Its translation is CSARLLAGGSYNEQFF.

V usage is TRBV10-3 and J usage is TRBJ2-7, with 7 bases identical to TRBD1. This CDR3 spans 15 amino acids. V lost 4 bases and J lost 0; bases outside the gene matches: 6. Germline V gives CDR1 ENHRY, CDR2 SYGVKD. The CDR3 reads CAISGGQLSSYEQYF. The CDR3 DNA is TGTGCCATCAGTGGGGGACAGCTGAGCTCCTACGAGCAGTACTTC.

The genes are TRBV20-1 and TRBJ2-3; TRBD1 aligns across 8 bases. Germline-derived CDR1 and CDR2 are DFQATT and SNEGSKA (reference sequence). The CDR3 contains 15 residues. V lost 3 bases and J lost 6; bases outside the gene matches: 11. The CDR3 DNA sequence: TGCAGTGCTAGGGGCCCGGGACAGGCACACGATACGCAGTATTTT. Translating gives CSARGPGQAHDTQYF.

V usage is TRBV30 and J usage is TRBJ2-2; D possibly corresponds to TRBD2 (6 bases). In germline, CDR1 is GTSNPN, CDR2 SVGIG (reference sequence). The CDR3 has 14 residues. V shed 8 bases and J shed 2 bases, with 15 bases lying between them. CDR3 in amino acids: CAAQPGLNTGELFF. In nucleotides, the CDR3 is TGTGCCGCACAACCGGGACTTAACACCGGGGAGCTGTTTTTT.

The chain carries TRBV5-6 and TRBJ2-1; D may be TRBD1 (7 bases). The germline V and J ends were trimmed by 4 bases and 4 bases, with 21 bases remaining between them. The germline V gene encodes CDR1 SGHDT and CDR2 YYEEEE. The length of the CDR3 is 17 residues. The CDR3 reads CASSTGQPPGLYNEQFF. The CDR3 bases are TGTGCCAGCAGCACGGGACAGCCCCCGGGACTGTACAATGAGCAGTTCTTC.

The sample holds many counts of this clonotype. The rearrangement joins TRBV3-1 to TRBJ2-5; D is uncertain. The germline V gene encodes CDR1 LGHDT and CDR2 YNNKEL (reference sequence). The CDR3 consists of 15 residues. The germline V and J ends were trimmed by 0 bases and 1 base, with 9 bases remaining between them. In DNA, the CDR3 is TGTGCCAGCAGCCAAGATAGTGGTTCCCAAGAGACCCAGTACTTC. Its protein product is CASSQDSGSQETQYF.

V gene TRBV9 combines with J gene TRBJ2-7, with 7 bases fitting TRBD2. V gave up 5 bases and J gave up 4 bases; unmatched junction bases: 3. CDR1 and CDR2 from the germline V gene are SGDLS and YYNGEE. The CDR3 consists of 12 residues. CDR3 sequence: CASSKAGYEQYF. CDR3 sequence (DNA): TGTGCCAGCAGTAAAGCGGGATACGAGCAGTACTTC.

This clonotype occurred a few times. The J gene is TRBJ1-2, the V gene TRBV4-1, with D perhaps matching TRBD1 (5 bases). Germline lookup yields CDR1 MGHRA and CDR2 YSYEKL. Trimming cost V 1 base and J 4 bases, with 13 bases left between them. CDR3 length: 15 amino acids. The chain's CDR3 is CASSQGPGFTYGYTF. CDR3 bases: TGCGCCAGCAGCCAAGGTCCAGGGTTTACCTATGGCTACACCTTC.

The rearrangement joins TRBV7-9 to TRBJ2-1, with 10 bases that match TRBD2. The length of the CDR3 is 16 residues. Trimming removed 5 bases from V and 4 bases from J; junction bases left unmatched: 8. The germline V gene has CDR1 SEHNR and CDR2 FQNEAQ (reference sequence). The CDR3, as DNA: TGTGCCAGCAGCGGTCTTCTAGCGGGGGTGTACAATGAGCAGTTCTTC. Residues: CASSGLLAGVYNEQFF. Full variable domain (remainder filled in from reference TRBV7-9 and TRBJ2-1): DTGVSQNPRHKITKRGQNVTFRCDPISEHNRLYWYRQTLGQGPEFLTYFQNEAQLEKSRLLSDRFSAERPKGSFSTLEIQRTEQGDSAMYLCASSGLLAGVYNEQFFGPGTRLTVL.

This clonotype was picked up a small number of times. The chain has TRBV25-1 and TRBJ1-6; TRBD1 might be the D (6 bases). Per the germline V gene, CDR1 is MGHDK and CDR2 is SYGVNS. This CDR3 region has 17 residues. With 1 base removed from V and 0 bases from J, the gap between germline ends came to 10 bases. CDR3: CASSELTGSSYNSPLHF. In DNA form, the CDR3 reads TGTGCCAGCAGTGAATTAACAGGGAGCTCCTATAATTCACCCCTCCACTTT.

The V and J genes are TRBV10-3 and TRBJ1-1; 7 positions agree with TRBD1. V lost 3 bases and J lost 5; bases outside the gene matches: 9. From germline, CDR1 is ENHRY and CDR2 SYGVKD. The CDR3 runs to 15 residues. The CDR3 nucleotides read TGTGCCATCAGTGAACAACAGGGGAGTGGAACTGAAGCTTTCTTT. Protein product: CAISEQQGSGTEAFF.

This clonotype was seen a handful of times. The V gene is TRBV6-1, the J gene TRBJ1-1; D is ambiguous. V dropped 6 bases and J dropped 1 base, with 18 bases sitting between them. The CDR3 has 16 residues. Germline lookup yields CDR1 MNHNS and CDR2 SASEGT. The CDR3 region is CASSHETAGPNTEAFF. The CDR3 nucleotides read TGTGCCAGCAGCCACGAGACGGCCGGACCGAACACTGAAGCTTTCTTT.